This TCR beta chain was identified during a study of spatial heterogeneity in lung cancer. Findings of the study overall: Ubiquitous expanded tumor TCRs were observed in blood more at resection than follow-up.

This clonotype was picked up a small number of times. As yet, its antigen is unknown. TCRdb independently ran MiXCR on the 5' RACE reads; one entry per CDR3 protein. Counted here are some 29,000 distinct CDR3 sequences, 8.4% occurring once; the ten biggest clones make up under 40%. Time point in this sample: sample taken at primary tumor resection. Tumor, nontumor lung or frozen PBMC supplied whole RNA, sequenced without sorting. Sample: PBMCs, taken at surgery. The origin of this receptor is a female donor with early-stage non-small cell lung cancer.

The CDR3 DNA reads as TGTGCCAGCAGCAACGAGGGGTTAGAGACAGGCACAGATACGCAGTATTTT. It encodes CASSNEGLETGTDTQYF. The chain joins TRBV21-1 to TRBJ2-3; no DNA check was done on the table's D call, TRBD1. TRBV21-1 is marked as a pseudogene. The CDR3 runs to 17 residues.